A selection of T cell receptor beta chains follows, all from one sample in a study of T cells in Graves' hyperthyroidism and ophthalmopathy. TCRdb reprocessed the multiplex PCR reads via MiXCR and lists one record per CDR3 protein. The sample carries 600,000 or so distinct CDR3 sequences, 16% recorded once. The source material was blood. The receptors stem from a woman aged 30 to 39 with Graves' hyperthyroidism. Both conserved end residues are part of each CDR3. Fields, in order: J gene, V gene, D gene, clone size, CDR3 length, CDR3 protein, CDR3 DNA. The D gene is left open where the match is weak. A row's size may be missing; if present it is once, few, many or a size class.

j_gene: TRBJ2-2
v_gene: TRBV29-1
d_gene: -
abundance: -
len: 14
CDR3aa: CSGGAAPNTGELFF
CDR3nt: TGCAGCGGAGGGGCGGCGCCCAACACCGGGGAGCTGTTTTTT

j_gene: TRBJ1-2
v_gene: TRBV27
d_gene: -
abundance: few
len: 14
CDR3aa: CASSLNSYTHGYTF
CDR3nt: TGTGCCAGCAGTTTAAACAGCTATACCCATGGCTACACCTTC

j_gene: TRBJ2-3
v_gene: TRBV12-3/TRBV12-4
d_gene: -
abundance: many
len: 11
CDR3aa: CASSLLDTQYF
CDR3nt: TGTGCCAGCAGTTTACTGGATACGCAGTATTTT

j_gene: TRBJ2-1
v_gene: TRBV2
d_gene: TRBD2
abundance: many
len: 13
CDR3aa: CASSVAGVGEQFF
CDR3nt: TGTGCCAGCAGTGTAGCGGGAGTGGGTGAGCAGTTCTTC

j_gene: TRBJ2-1
v_gene: TRBV5-4
d_gene: -
abundance: -
len: 16
CDR3aa: CASRGSGLDSYNEQFF
CDR3nt: TGTGCCAGCAGAGGTTCGGGGTTAGACTCCTACAATGAGCAGTTCTTC

j_gene: TRBJ1-1
v_gene: TRBV11-2
d_gene: -
abundance: few
len: 13
CDR3aa: CASSLVARPEAFF
CDR3nt: TGTGCCAGCAGCTTAGTGGCCCGGCCTGAAGCTTTCTTT

j_gene: TRBJ1-5
v_gene: TRBV7-2
d_gene: -
abundance: many
len: 13
CDR3aa: CASSVQVNQPQHF
CDR3nt: TGTGCCAGCAGCGTACAGGTCAATCAGCCCCAGCATTTT

j_gene: TRBJ2-1
v_gene: TRBV30
d_gene: TRBD2
abundance: -
len: 15
CDR3aa: CAWTPAGARVNEQFF
CDR3nt: TGTGCCTGGACACCTGCGGGAGCGAGGGTCAATGAGCAGTTCTTC

j_gene: TRBJ2-7
v_gene: TRBV9
d_gene: -
abundance: -
len: 14
CDR3aa: CASSVRADWYEQYF
CDR3nt: TGTGCCAGCAGCGTCAGGGCGGATTGGTACGAGCAGTACTTC

j_gene: TRBJ2-2
v_gene: TRBV7-9
d_gene: -
abundance: few
len: 15
CDR3aa: CASSLGLGPAGELFF
CDR3nt: TGTGCCAGCAGCTTAGGTCTCGGGCCGGCCGGGGAGCTGTTTTTT

j_gene: TRBJ2-1
v_gene: TRBV12-3/TRBV12-4
d_gene: -
abundance: many
len: 14
CDR3aa: CASSNRDPYNEQFF
CDR3nt: TGTGCCAGCAGTAACAGGGACCCCTACAATGAGCAGTTCTTC

j_gene: TRBJ2-1
v_gene: TRBV20-1
d_gene: TRBD2
abundance: -
len: 16
CDR3aa: CSARDPSGRAYNEQFF
CDR3nt: TGCAGTGCTAGAGACCCTAGCGGGAGGGCCTACAATGAGCAGTTCTTC

j_gene: TRBJ2-5
v_gene: TRBV28
d_gene: -
abundance: many
len: 15
CDR3aa: CASSTHLRGPETQYF
CDR3nt: TGTGCCAGCAGTACCCATTTGAGGGGACCGGAGACCCAGTACTTC

j_gene: TRBJ1-2
v_gene: TRBV27
d_gene: TRBD1
abundance: many
len: 17
CDR3aa: CASSTTHFDRVYYGYTF
CDR3nt: TGTGCCAGCAGTACAACCCATTTCGACAGGGTATACTATGGCTACACCTTC

j_gene: TRBJ1-5
v_gene: TRBV28
d_gene: -
abundance: -
len: 16
CDR3aa: CASSRQQIYSNQPQHF
CDR3nt: TGTGCCAGCAGTCGACAGCAAATATATAGCAATCAGCCCCAGCATTTT

j_gene: TRBJ2-1
v_gene: TRBV18
d_gene: -
abundance: -
len: 16
CDR3aa: CASSPSVPEVNNEQFF
CDR3nt: TGTGCCAGCTCACCCTCAGTGCCGGAGGTTAACAATGAGCAGTTCTTC

j_gene: TRBJ2-1
v_gene: TRBV6-1
d_gene: -
abundance: few
len: 14
CDR3aa: CASKTDQSYNEQFF
CDR3nt: TGTGCCAGCAAAACTGACCAATCCTACAATGAGCAGTTCTTC

j_gene: TRBJ2-1
v_gene: TRBV7-3
d_gene: TRBD2
abundance: once
len: 13
CDR3aa: CASSSRGGREQFF
CDR3nt: TGTGCCAGCAGCTCCAGGGGCGGGAGGGAGCAGTTCTTC

j_gene: TRBJ2-7
v_gene: TRBV5-1
d_gene: -
abundance: many
len: 16
CDR3aa: CASSLVRGKSSYEQYF
CDR3nt: TGCGCCAGCAGCTTGGTGAGGGGAAAAAGCTCCTACGAGCAGTACTTC

j_gene: TRBJ1-5
v_gene: TRBV20-1
d_gene: -
abundance: -
len: 13
CDR3aa: CSAREGYSQPQHF
CDR3nt: TGCAGTGCTAGAGAGGGTTACAGTCAGCCCCAGCATTTT

j_gene: TRBJ2-3
v_gene: TRBV20-1
d_gene: -
abundance: many
len: 15
CDR3aa: CSARNQRRSPDTQYF
CDR3nt: TGCAGTGCTAGAAACCAGAGACGGTCCCCAGATACGCAGTATTTT

j_gene: TRBJ2-2
v_gene: TRBV12-5
d_gene: -
abundance: -
len: 14
CDR3aa: CASGLGYSYGGLFF
CDR3nt: TGTGCTAGTGGTTTGGGATATTCTTACGGGGGGCTGTTTTTT

j_gene: TRBJ2-7
v_gene: TRBV12-3/TRBV12-4
d_gene: -
abundance: many
len: 14
CDR3aa: CASSFGGLSYEQYF
CDR3nt: TGTGCCAGCAGCTTTGGCGGACTCTCCTACGAGCAGTACTTC

j_gene: TRBJ2-2
v_gene: TRBV20-1
d_gene: TRBD2
abundance: -
len: 18
CDR3aa: CSARDPLAGGPVGGELFF
CDR3nt: TGCAGTGCTAGAGATCCCTTAGCGGGAGGGCCTGTTGGCGGGGAGCTGTTTTTT

j_gene: TRBJ1-1
v_gene: TRBV5-1
d_gene: -
abundance: many
len: 17
CDR3aa: CASPYDRTPGRKSEAFF
CDR3nt: TGCGCCAGCCCGTACGATCGGACCCCCGGGCGTAAGTCTGAAGCTTTCTTT

j_gene: TRBJ1-1
v_gene: TRBV29-1
d_gene: -
abundance: many
len: 11
CDR3aa: CSVETDTEAFF
CDR3nt: TGCAGCGTTGAAACGGACACTGAAGCTTTCTTT

j_gene: TRBJ2-1
v_gene: TRBV11-3
d_gene: TRBD2
abundance: many
len: 15
CDR3aa: CASSHRTSGYNEQFF
CDR3nt: TGTGCCAGCAGCCACCGGACTAGCGGGTACAATGAGCAGTTCTTC